These 21 T cell receptor beta chains originate from one sample sequenced in a study of T-cell reconstitution after alpha-beta-depleted transplantation in children listed by TCRdb under 2016. Library prep was done by PCR. TCRdb records Illumina HiSeq 2500 as the sequencer. TCR library preparation used molecular barcoding, with unique molecular identifiers applied to normalize quantification of the TCRbeta repertoire. TCRdb cleaned the public reads at Q25 with fastp, built clones with MiXCR and kept in-frame beta chains. Each CDR3 protein appears once, grouped with its most common genes and DNA. Within this sample are 700,000 to 850,000 distinct CDR3 sequences, with about 16% of them counted one time only. About 5% of the sample belongs to the ten largest clones. In the paper's terms, the treatment or condition label means: allogeneic hematopoietic cell transplantation with graft depleted of TCRalphabeta T cells and CD19 B cells.

The input for sequencing was PBMCs, mostly from graft donor cells, taken 360 days after TCRalphabeta/CD19-depleted stem cell transplant. Every receptor here comes from a male patient younger than 18 who had a stem cell transplant for acute lymphoblastic leukemia, so the T cells may come from the graft donor.

This clonotype was seen a handful of times. This chain uses TRBV4-1 with TRBJ2-7; D tentatively fits TRBD1 or TRBD2 (5 bases each). The CDR3 runs to 16 residues. V dropped 0 bases and J dropped 2 bases, with 14 bases sitting between them. The germline V gene encodes CDR1 MGHRA and CDR2 YSYEKL. The CDR3 sequence is CASSQDRGQGTYEQYF. Written as DNA, the CDR3 is TGCGCCAGCAGCCAAGATCGCGGGCAGGGAACCTACGAGCAGTACTTC.

This clonotype was seen more than once but under ten times. CDR3: CASSLEGTSGSSYNEQFF. The DNA for the CDR3 is TGTGCCAGCAGTTTAGAGGGGACTAGCGGGAGCTCCTACAATGAGCAGTTCTTC. The chain joins TRBV12-3 or TRBV12-4 to TRBJ2-1; TRBD2 matches 14 bases. This CDR3 is built from 18 residues. Trimming cost V 1 base and J 0 bases; bases outside gene matches: 2.

The sample holds a few counts of this clonotype. This rearrangement joins TRBV5-1 to TRBJ2-7; TRBD1 aligns across 7 bases. Losses at the gene ends were 2 bases for V and 7 bases for J; bases not matched to a gene: 6. The CDR3 sequence is 13 residues long. From germline, CDR1 is SGHRS and CDR2 YFSETQ. CDR3 residues: CASSLTTGSEQYF. Here the CDR3 DNA reads TGCGCCAGCAGCTTAACGACAGGGTCGGAGCAGTACTTC. Using reference TRBV5-1 and TRBJ2-7 for the parts outside the CDR3, the full variable domain is KAGVTQTPRYLIKTRGQQVTLSCSPISGHRSVSWYQQTPGQGLQFLFEYFSETQRNKGNFPGRFSGRQFSNSRSEMNVSTLELGDSALYLCASSLTTGSEQYFGPGTRLTVT.

J is TRBJ2-1 and V is TRBV7-2; 10 bases map to TRBD2. The CDR3 totals 18 residues. V shed 0 bases and J 1 base; nucleotides not matched to a gene: 6. Germline values: CDR1 SGHTA, CDR2 FQGNSA. The CDR3 nucleotides are TGTGCCAGCAGCTTAGCTTTCCGAGCGGGAGGGTCCTACAATGAGCAGTTCTTC. Translated, it gives CASSLAFRAGGSYNEQFF. Supplemented by reference TRBV7-2 and TRBJ2-1, the full variable domain reads GAGVSQSPSNKVTEKGKDVELRCDPISGHTALYWYRQSLGQGLEFLIYFQGNSAPDKSGLPSDRFSAERTGGSVSTLTIQRTQQEDSAVYLCASSLAFRAGGSYNEQFFGPGTRLTVL.

V is TRBV18 and J is TRBJ2-5, with D possibly TRBD2 on 5 matching bases. The CDR3 sequence is 11 residues long. Germline CDR1 reads KGHSH; CDR2 reads LQKENI. V lost 8 bases, J lost 6 bases, and 10 bases lay in between. CDR3 DNA sequence: TGTGCCAGCCGCGGGCAGAAGACCCAGTACTTC. Its protein is CASRGQKTQYF.

The chain carries TRBV29-1 and TRBJ2-5; maybe TRBD1 (5 bases). The ends were cut back, 7 bases at V and 5 bases at J, with 14 bases in the middle. Germline V lookup: CDR1 SQVTM, CDR2 ANQGSEA. This CDR3 spans 12 amino acids. CDR3 residues: CSAVLGPETQYF. Written as DNA, the CDR3 is TGCAGCGCCGTCTTGGGGCCGGAGACCCAGTACTTC.

This clonotype was seen a few times. V is TRBV29-1 and J is TRBJ1-1, with D maybe TRBD1 (6 bases). Germline loops: CDR1 SQVTM, CDR2 ANQGSEA. This CDR3 contains 13 residues. V was pared by 3 bases and J by 0 bases, with 8 bases between. CDR3 sequence: CSVDRTVNTEAFF. In DNA, the CDR3 is TGCAGCGTTGATAGGACAGTGAACACTGAAGCTTTCTTT.

The chain joins TRBV5-1 to TRBJ2-5, with 9 bases that match TRBD2. The CDR3 runs to 16 residues. The J segment lost 7 bases and the V segment lost 0 bases, leaving 10 bases of the junction unmatched. Germline V lookup: CDR1 SGHRS, CDR2 YFSETQ. CDR3 DNA: TGCGCCAGCAGCTTGGGTAGCGGGAGTTCAACAGGGACCCAGTACTTC. Translated: CASSLGSGSSTGTQYF.

This clonotype was observed a few times. This chain connects TRBV19 to TRBJ2-3; no firm D call. The CDR3 loop spans 14 amino acids. With 10 bases removed from V and 0 bases from J, the gap between germline ends came to 14 bases. Germline lookup yields CDR1 LNHDA and CDR2 SQIVND (reference sequence). In DNA, the CDR3 is TGTGCCACCCCTATTTACCCTAGCACAGATACGCAGTATTTT. Amino acids: CATPIYPSTDTQYF.

This clonotype was observed many times. This chain joins TRBV20-1 and TRBJ2-7, with 7 bases fitting TRBD1. CDR3 length: 12 residues. The ends lost 0 bases at V and 6 bases at J; junction bases unmatched: 2. The germline V gene encodes CDR1 DFQATT and CDR2 SNEGSKA (reference sequence). The CDR3 DNA is TGCAGTGCTAGAGACCAGGGGGTCGAGCAGTACTTC. It encodes CSARDQGVEQYF.

This sequence joins TRBV3-1 and TRBJ2-5; perhaps TRBD2 as D (5 bases). The length of the CDR3 is 17 residues. The V end was cut by 2 bases, the J end by 5 bases, with 21 bases between. Germline values: CDR1 LGHDT, CDR2 YNNKEL (reference sequence). CDR3 DNA: TGTGCCAGCAGCCAAAAAGGACGGGCTACGAGGGTGGAGACCCAGTACTTC. Its translation is CASSQKGRATRVETQYF.

This clonotype has just a few counts. CDR3 region: CSARGDYNNEQFF. The CDR3 DNA sequence: TGCAGTGCTAGAGGTGACTATAACAATGAGCAGTTCTTC. The V call is TRBV20-1, the J call TRBJ2-1, with TRBD2 as a possible D gene (5 bases). Germline V CDR1 and CDR2: DFQATT, SNEGSKA (reference sequence). V dropped 1 base and J dropped 5 bases, with 9 bases sitting between them. The CDR3 is made up of 13 amino acids.

This chain uses TRBV12-3 or TRBV12-4 with TRBJ2-2, with D perhaps TRBD2 (5 bases). This CDR3 has 14 amino acids. Trimming stripped 3 bases from V and 6 bases from J, with 11 bases between. CDR3 in amino acids: CASSFWSSAGELFF. As DNA, the CDR3 is TGTGCCAGCAGTTTTTGGAGTAGCGCCGGGGAGCTGTTTTTT.

The V gene is TRBV29-1, the J gene TRBJ2-1; D may be TRBD1 (5 bases). The germline V gene encodes CDR1 SQVTM and CDR2 ANQGSEA. CDR3 size: 17 residues. Trimming took off 0 bases at V and 2 bases at J, with 17 bases between the two ends. CDR3 residues: CSVEDLLQGPAYNEQFF. The CDR3 DNA is TGCAGCGTTGAAGATCTCTTGCAGGGCCCTGCCTACAATGAGCAGTTCTTC.

The rearrangement uses TRBV24-1 and TRBJ2-1; D is possibly TRBD2 (5 bases). The CDR3 totals 17 residues. V was cut by 8 bases and J by 0 bases, with 19 bases left in between. From germline, CDR1 is KGHDR and CDR2 SFDVKD. As DNA, the CDR3 is TGTGCCACCACCTCTTGGGTCACTAGATTCTCCTACAATGAGCAGTTCTTC. Residues: CATTSWVTRFSYNEQFF.

This clonotype was seen a few times. V usage is TRBV5-1 and J usage is TRBJ2-3, with D possibly being TRBD1 (6 bases). Germline CDR1 reads SGHRS; CDR2 reads YFSETQ. V lost 5 bases to trimming and J lost 2 bases, with 12 bases between them. This CDR3 comprises 14 residues. This chain's CDR3 is CASRDRVFTDTQYF. The CDR3 DNA reads as TGCGCCAGCAGGGACAGAGTCTTCACAGATACGCAGTATTTT. Looking up the rest from reference TRBV5-1 and TRBJ2-3 gives the full variable domain: KAGVTQTPRYLIKTRGQQVTLSCSPISGHRSVSWYQQTPGQGLQFLFEYFSETQRNKGNFPGRFSGRQFSNSRSEMNVSTLELGDSALYLCASRDRVFTDTQYFGPGTRLTVL.

A note on this clonotype: Without the conserved terminal phenylalanine or tryptophan, this CDR3 likely stems from a read error. V is TRBV7-9 and J is TRBJ2-6; D is uncertain. Germline assignment: CDR1 SEHNR and CDR2 FQNEAQ (reference sequence). This CDR3 spans 13 amino acids. The ends were cut back, 6 bases at V and 2 bases at J, with 5 bases in the middle. The CDR3 bases are TGTGCCAGCAGTTTGACTGGGGCCAACGTCCTGACTTCC. It yields the protein CASSLTGANVLTS.

This clonotype has a handful of counts. This chain links TRBV5-1 with TRBJ2-5, with 7 bases lining up with TRBD2. CDR3 length equals 15 residues. V lost 0 bases to trimming and J lost 6 bases; unmatched junction nucleotides: 8. Germline assignment: CDR1 SGHRS and CDR2 YFSETQ. Written as DNA, the CDR3 is TGCGCCAGCAGCTTGGAAGCGGGATCTTGGCAGACCCAGTACTTC. Residues: CASSLEAGSWQTQYF. Full variable domain (outside the CDR3, taken from reference TRBV5-1 and TRBJ2-5): KAGVTQTPRYLIKTRGQQVTLSCSPISGHRSVSWYQQTPGQGLQFLFEYFSETQRNKGNFPGRFSGRQFSNSRSEMNVSTLELGDSALYLCASSLEAGSWQTQYFGPGTRLLVL.

The CDR3 DNA reads TGTGCCAGCAGTGAAGCCGGCTACCAAGAGACCCAGTACTTC. Its protein is CASSEAGYQETQYF. V usage is TRBV2 and J usage is TRBJ2-5; D is unresolved. Trimming took off 0 bases at V and 0 bases at J, with 5 bases between the two ends. Germline V gene sequence: CDR1 SNHLY, CDR2 FYNNEI. The CDR3 runs 14 residues.

This clonotype was seen at least ten times. The chain combines TRBV7-2 with TRBJ1-1; D perhaps matches TRBD1 (6 bases). The CDR3 contains 13 residues. Looked up from germline, CDR1 is SGHTA and CDR2 is FQGNSA. The V and J ends lost 5 bases and 7 bases respectively, with 14 bases between them. The CDR3 reads CASSIIGGNEAFF. The CDR3 DNA follows: TGTGCCAGCAGCATCATAGGGGGGAATGAAGCTTTCTTT.

This clonotype was recorded a few times. The chain combines TRBV12-3 or TRBV12-4 with TRBJ2-7; D unclear. Deletions cut 5 bases from V and 2 bases from J, with 13 bases between. CDR3 length: 14 residues. The chain's CDR3 is CASSHQDGAYEQYF. CDR3 in DNA: TGTGCCAGCAGTCATCAGGACGGAGCCTACGAGCAGTACTTC.